This TCR beta chain appears in the sequencing data of a study of CD8+ T cells in alopecia areata. This clone appeared a few times. Gene and germline names: mouse. The read halts 4 residues ahead of the CDR3 end, with the missing end drawn from the germline J gene. This CDR3 contains 14 residues. J lost 1 base, V lost 7 bases, and 9 bases had no gene match. Germline V CDR1 and CDR2: SQVVS, ANEGSEA. Extraction and reverse transcription of RNA yielded cDNA as the sequencing template. The table came from immunoSEQ multiplex PCR; TCRdb's copy has only in-frame clones and leaves some out. The sample is made up of around 3,200 clones, none counted only once.

Input material: lesional skin. The genes are TRBV30 and TRBJ2-7; TRBD2 aligns across 8 bases. This sequence originates from a C3H/HeJ mouse with alopecia areata. This strain has MHC haplotype H2-k. Incomplete CDR3 DNA: TGTAGTTTTTCCCTGGGGGGCACGTCCTAT. Amino acids: CSFSLGGTSY. The whole CDR3 protein is CSFSLGGTSYEQYF.